Listed below are T cell receptor beta chains from one sample, sequenced in a study of graft-versus-host responses after intestinal transplantation. Here immunoSEQ multiplex PCR was the method, and the copy in TCRdb shows in-frame clones only, minus some. The sample has 9,000 to 10,000 clones, just under 30% seen once; the top ten hold around 3.6%. Here the sequenced sample was alloreactive CD4+ T cells from a mixed lymphocyte reaction culture, taken before intestinal transplant. Receptors originate from a human patient who received an intestinal transplant. Both conserved end residues are part of each CDR3. A D gene is named only where the DNA matches it firmly. Clone size is not always given. Where it is, it says once, few, many or a class for expanded clones.

size	V	D	J	CDR3	DNA
medium-sized	TRBV5-4	.	TRBJ2-7	CASSSGPQGIAYEQYF	TGTGCCAGCAGCTCAGGCCCGCAGGGAATTGCCTACGAGCAGTACTTC
.	TRBV29-1	.	TRBJ1-2	CSGWWDGYTF	TGCAGCGGATGGTGGGATGGCTACACCTTC
.	TRBV2	.	TRBJ2-5	CATTGPTGKETQYF	TGTGCCACCACGGGACCCACAGGGAAAGAGACCCAGTACTTC
.	TRBV6-6	.	TRBJ2-7	CASSYSEWEQYF	TGTGCCAGCAGTTACTCTGAGTGGGAGCAGTACTTC
.	TRBV28	.	TRBJ1-4	CASSSGTAWRLNEKLFF	TGTGCCAGCAGTTCCGGGACGGCTTGGCGGCTTAATGAAAAACTGTTTTTT
.	TRBV7-9	TRBD1	TRBJ1-2	CASSLQGALNYGYTF	TGTGCCAGCAGCTTACAGGGGGCGCTTAATTATGGCTACACCTTC
few	TRBV25-1	.	TRBJ2-3	CASGSTQYF	TGTGCCAGCGGCAGTACGCAGTATTTT
once	TRBV11-2	TRBD2	TRBJ2-7	CASSLGLRGEAGPNYEQYF	TGTGCCAGCAGCTTGGGCCTCCGGGGGGAAGCGGGACCTAACTACGAGCAGTACTTC
.	TRBV23-1	.	TRBJ1-5	CASSLLRLRPVKSNQPQHF	TGCGCCAGCAGTCTCCTCCGCCTCCGGCCTGTGAAGAGCAATCAGCCCCAGCATTTT
few	TRBV7-6	.	TRBJ2-1	CASSLVLWGAYNEQFF	TGTGCCAGCAGCTTAGTATTGTGGGGGGCTTACAATGAGCAGTTCTTC
medium-sized	TRBV6-5	.	TRBJ2-2	CASSYMESGELFF	TGTGCCAGCAGTTACATGGAGTCCGGGGAGCTGTTTTTT
once	TRBV9	.	TRBJ1-3	CASSVRGFSGNTIYF	TGTGCCAGCAGCGTCCGGGGGTTCTCTGGAAACACCATATATTTT
.	TRBV7-3	TRBD1	TRBJ1-2	CASSSGQGANYGYTF	TGTGCCAGCAGCTCGGGACAGGGGGCAAACTATGGCTACACCTTC
medium-sized	TRBV5-1	.	TRBJ1-2	CASSPLDLLSYGYTF	TGCGCCAGCAGCCCCCTGGATCTGCTTTCCTATGGCTACACCTTC
few	TRBV10-1	TRBD1	TRBJ2-2	CASSAEQGATLDGELFF	TGCGCCAGCAGTGCGGAGCAGGGGGCTACGCTGGACGGGGAGCTGTTTTTT
few	TRBV6-9	.	TRBJ1-1	CASSSWVILENTEAFF	TGTGCCAGCAGTTCCTGGGTTATTCTGGAGAACACTGAAGCTTTCTTT
.	TRBV11-2	.	TRBJ1-1	CASTPGTEAFF	TGTGCCAGCACCCCCGGCACTGAAGCTTTCTTT
.	TRBV5-1	.	TRBJ1-1	CASSLARAVNTEAFF	TGCGCCAGCAGCTTGGCCAGGGCGGTGAACACTGAAGCTTTCTTT
few	TRBV19	.	TRBJ2-1	CASSIGTPFYNEQFF	TGTGCCAGTAGTATTGGGACACCATTTTACAATGAGCAGTTCTTC
.	TRBV4-1	.	TRBJ2-5	CASTFGSAIQETQYF	TGCGCCAGCACGTTTGGGAGCGCCATCCAAGAGACCCAGTACTTC
many	TRBV7-9	TRBD2	TRBJ2-1	CASSLLADINNEQFF	TGTGCCAGCAGCTTACTAGCGGATATTAACAATGAGCAGTTCTTC
.	TRBV27	.	TRBJ2-7	CASKTRPTSYEQYF	TGTGCCAGCAAAACGAGGCCTACCTCCTACGAGCAGTACTTC
medium-sized	TRBV7-9	.	TRBJ2-1	CASSLQPSGSYNEQFF	TGTGCCAGCAGCTTACAACCGAGTGGCTCCTACAATGAGCAGTTCTTC
once	TRBV2	.	TRBJ2-7	CASIQGPPYSFAYEQYF	TGTGCCAGCATCCAAGGTCCTCCCTACTCATTCGCATACGAGCAGTACTTC
.	TRBV4-1	TRBD1	TRBJ1-1	CASSRLPRDRGKRTEAFF	TGCGCCAGCAGCCGACTACCCCGGGACAGGGGGAAGAGGACTGAAGCTTTCTTT
medium-sized	TRBV7-9	.	TRBJ1-1	CASSLEGGEAGTTEAFF	TGTGCCAGCAGCTTAGAGGGGGGGGAGGCCGGGACCACTGAAGCTTTCTTT
medium-sized	TRBV5-4	.	TRBJ2-1	CASSFRGGGNEQFF	TGTGCCAGCAGCTTTCGGGGAGGGGGGAATGAGCAGTTCTTC
medium-sized	TRBV15	TRBD1	TRBJ1-1	CATSSAGGLNTEAFF	TGTGCCACCAGCAGTGCAGGGGGGTTGAACACTGAAGCTTTCTTT
few	TRBV5-4	.	TRBJ2-7	CASSHRGGPEEQYF	TGTGCCAGCAGCCACCGCGGAGGGCCGGAAGAGCAGTACTTC
.	TRBV28	.	TRBJ2-3	CASSPPPVFPTDTQYF	TGTGCCAGCAGTCCACCCCCGGTCTTCCCCACAGATACGCAGTATTTT
.	TRBV5-6	.	TRBJ2-5	CASSPDIQPGETQYF	TGTGCCAGCAGCCCGGACATCCAACCGGGCGAGACCCAGTACTTC
.	TRBV28	TRBD2	TRBJ2-3	CASSLYRTSVTPTDTQYF	TGTGCCAGCAGTTTATACCGGACTAGCGTGACCCCCACAGATACGCAGTATTTT
few	TRBV30	TRBD1	TRBJ1-1	CALGTAMNTEAFF	TGTGCCCTGGGGACAGCTATGAACACTGAAGCTTTCTTT
few	TRBV4-1	.	TRBJ2-3	CASSPGSSVASYTQYF	TGCGCCAGCAGCCCCGGATCTAGCGTTGCTTCGTATACGCAGTATTTT
.	TRBV9	.	TRBJ2-7	CASSDGPSFSYEQYF	TGTGCCAGCAGCGACGGACCTTCCTTCTCCTACGAGCAGTACTTC
.	TRBV19	TRBD2	TRBJ2-1	CASSMGLAFDNEQFF	TGTGCCAGTAGTATGGGACTAGCGTTCGACAATGAGCAGTTCTTC
medium-sized	TRBV27	TRBD2	TRBJ2-7	CASSLEGTSGSYEQYF	TGTGCCAGCAGTTTAGAGGGGACTAGCGGGTCCTACGAGCAGTACTTC
few	TRBV10-3	TRBD1	TRBJ2-7	CAISESGTGVHEQYF	TGTGCCATCAGTGAGTCCGGGACAGGGGTTCACGAGCAGTACTTC
few	TRBV27	TRBD2	TRBJ2-7	CASSHRGVYEQYF	TGTGCCAGCAGTCACCGGGGGGTCTACGAGCAGTACTTC
medium-sized	TRBV6-5	.	TRBJ1-5	CASSDTGNQPQHF	TGTGCCAGCAGTGACACAGGCAATCAGCCCCAGCATTTT
few	TRBV5-3	TRBD1	TRBJ1-2	CASSLQGANGYTF	TGTGCCAGCAGCTTGCAGGGGGCGAATGGCTACACCTTC
medium-sized	TRBV28	TRBD2	TRBJ2-3	CASSLDSGRFSTDTQYF	TGTGCCAGCAGTTTGGATAGCGGGAGGTTTAGCACAGATACGCAGTATTTT
.	TRBV13	TRBD2	TRBJ2-1	CASSQTVGLAGDGLYNEQFF	TGTGCCAGCAGCCAAACCGTAGGACTAGCGGGAGATGGCTTATACAATGAGCAGTTCTTC
once	TRBV5-1	.	TRBJ2-7	CATGTGLAHEQYF	TGCGCCACGGGCACTGGTCTAGCCCACGAGCAGTACTTC
once	TRBV21-1	.	TRBJ2-7	CASSKGAGGPYEQYF	TGTGCCAGCAGCAAAGGAGCGGGAGGGCCCTACGAGCAGTACTTC
.	TRBV7-7	TRBD2	TRBJ2-1	CASSPSQRDFKIRNEQFF	TGTGCTAGCAGCCCATCCCAGCGGGACTTTAAAATTCGGAATGAGCAGTTCTTC
medium-sized	TRBV7-9	.	TRBJ2-7	CASSLAIGLEQYF	TGTGCCAGCAGCTTAGCGATCGGTCTCGAGCAGTACTTC
.	TRBV6-5	.	TRBJ2-3	CASSYRRATDTQYF	TGTGCCAGCAGTTACCGAAGAGCTACAGATACGCAGTATTTT
.	TRBV27	.	TRBJ2-7	CASRSDGEPYEQYF	TGTGCCAGCAGGAGTGACGGCGAGCCCTACGAGCAGTACTTC
few	TRBV7-9	.	TRBJ1-4	CASSLTNEKLFF	TGTGCCAGCAGCCTTACCAATGAAAAACTGTTTTTT
.	TRBV4-2	.	TRBJ2-1	CASSQILAIEQFF	TGTGCCAGCAGCCAGATTCTAGCGATTGAGCAGTTCTTC
.	TRBV29-1	.	TRBJ2-7	CSVNPGGEQYF	TGCAGCGTGAACCCTGGGGGCGAGCAGTACTTC
few	TRBV19	.	TRBJ1-1	CASSISGSAFF	TGTGCCAGTAGTATCTCTGGGTCAGCTTTCTTT
.	TRBV19	TRBD1	TRBJ2-7	CASSVGDSYEQYF	TGTGCCAGTAGTGTCGGGGACAGCTACGAGCAGTACTTC
.	TRBV13	TRBD2	TRBJ2-2	CASPTPGTSTGELFF	TGTGCCAGCCCTACCCCCGGGACTAGCACCGGGGAGCTGTTTTTT